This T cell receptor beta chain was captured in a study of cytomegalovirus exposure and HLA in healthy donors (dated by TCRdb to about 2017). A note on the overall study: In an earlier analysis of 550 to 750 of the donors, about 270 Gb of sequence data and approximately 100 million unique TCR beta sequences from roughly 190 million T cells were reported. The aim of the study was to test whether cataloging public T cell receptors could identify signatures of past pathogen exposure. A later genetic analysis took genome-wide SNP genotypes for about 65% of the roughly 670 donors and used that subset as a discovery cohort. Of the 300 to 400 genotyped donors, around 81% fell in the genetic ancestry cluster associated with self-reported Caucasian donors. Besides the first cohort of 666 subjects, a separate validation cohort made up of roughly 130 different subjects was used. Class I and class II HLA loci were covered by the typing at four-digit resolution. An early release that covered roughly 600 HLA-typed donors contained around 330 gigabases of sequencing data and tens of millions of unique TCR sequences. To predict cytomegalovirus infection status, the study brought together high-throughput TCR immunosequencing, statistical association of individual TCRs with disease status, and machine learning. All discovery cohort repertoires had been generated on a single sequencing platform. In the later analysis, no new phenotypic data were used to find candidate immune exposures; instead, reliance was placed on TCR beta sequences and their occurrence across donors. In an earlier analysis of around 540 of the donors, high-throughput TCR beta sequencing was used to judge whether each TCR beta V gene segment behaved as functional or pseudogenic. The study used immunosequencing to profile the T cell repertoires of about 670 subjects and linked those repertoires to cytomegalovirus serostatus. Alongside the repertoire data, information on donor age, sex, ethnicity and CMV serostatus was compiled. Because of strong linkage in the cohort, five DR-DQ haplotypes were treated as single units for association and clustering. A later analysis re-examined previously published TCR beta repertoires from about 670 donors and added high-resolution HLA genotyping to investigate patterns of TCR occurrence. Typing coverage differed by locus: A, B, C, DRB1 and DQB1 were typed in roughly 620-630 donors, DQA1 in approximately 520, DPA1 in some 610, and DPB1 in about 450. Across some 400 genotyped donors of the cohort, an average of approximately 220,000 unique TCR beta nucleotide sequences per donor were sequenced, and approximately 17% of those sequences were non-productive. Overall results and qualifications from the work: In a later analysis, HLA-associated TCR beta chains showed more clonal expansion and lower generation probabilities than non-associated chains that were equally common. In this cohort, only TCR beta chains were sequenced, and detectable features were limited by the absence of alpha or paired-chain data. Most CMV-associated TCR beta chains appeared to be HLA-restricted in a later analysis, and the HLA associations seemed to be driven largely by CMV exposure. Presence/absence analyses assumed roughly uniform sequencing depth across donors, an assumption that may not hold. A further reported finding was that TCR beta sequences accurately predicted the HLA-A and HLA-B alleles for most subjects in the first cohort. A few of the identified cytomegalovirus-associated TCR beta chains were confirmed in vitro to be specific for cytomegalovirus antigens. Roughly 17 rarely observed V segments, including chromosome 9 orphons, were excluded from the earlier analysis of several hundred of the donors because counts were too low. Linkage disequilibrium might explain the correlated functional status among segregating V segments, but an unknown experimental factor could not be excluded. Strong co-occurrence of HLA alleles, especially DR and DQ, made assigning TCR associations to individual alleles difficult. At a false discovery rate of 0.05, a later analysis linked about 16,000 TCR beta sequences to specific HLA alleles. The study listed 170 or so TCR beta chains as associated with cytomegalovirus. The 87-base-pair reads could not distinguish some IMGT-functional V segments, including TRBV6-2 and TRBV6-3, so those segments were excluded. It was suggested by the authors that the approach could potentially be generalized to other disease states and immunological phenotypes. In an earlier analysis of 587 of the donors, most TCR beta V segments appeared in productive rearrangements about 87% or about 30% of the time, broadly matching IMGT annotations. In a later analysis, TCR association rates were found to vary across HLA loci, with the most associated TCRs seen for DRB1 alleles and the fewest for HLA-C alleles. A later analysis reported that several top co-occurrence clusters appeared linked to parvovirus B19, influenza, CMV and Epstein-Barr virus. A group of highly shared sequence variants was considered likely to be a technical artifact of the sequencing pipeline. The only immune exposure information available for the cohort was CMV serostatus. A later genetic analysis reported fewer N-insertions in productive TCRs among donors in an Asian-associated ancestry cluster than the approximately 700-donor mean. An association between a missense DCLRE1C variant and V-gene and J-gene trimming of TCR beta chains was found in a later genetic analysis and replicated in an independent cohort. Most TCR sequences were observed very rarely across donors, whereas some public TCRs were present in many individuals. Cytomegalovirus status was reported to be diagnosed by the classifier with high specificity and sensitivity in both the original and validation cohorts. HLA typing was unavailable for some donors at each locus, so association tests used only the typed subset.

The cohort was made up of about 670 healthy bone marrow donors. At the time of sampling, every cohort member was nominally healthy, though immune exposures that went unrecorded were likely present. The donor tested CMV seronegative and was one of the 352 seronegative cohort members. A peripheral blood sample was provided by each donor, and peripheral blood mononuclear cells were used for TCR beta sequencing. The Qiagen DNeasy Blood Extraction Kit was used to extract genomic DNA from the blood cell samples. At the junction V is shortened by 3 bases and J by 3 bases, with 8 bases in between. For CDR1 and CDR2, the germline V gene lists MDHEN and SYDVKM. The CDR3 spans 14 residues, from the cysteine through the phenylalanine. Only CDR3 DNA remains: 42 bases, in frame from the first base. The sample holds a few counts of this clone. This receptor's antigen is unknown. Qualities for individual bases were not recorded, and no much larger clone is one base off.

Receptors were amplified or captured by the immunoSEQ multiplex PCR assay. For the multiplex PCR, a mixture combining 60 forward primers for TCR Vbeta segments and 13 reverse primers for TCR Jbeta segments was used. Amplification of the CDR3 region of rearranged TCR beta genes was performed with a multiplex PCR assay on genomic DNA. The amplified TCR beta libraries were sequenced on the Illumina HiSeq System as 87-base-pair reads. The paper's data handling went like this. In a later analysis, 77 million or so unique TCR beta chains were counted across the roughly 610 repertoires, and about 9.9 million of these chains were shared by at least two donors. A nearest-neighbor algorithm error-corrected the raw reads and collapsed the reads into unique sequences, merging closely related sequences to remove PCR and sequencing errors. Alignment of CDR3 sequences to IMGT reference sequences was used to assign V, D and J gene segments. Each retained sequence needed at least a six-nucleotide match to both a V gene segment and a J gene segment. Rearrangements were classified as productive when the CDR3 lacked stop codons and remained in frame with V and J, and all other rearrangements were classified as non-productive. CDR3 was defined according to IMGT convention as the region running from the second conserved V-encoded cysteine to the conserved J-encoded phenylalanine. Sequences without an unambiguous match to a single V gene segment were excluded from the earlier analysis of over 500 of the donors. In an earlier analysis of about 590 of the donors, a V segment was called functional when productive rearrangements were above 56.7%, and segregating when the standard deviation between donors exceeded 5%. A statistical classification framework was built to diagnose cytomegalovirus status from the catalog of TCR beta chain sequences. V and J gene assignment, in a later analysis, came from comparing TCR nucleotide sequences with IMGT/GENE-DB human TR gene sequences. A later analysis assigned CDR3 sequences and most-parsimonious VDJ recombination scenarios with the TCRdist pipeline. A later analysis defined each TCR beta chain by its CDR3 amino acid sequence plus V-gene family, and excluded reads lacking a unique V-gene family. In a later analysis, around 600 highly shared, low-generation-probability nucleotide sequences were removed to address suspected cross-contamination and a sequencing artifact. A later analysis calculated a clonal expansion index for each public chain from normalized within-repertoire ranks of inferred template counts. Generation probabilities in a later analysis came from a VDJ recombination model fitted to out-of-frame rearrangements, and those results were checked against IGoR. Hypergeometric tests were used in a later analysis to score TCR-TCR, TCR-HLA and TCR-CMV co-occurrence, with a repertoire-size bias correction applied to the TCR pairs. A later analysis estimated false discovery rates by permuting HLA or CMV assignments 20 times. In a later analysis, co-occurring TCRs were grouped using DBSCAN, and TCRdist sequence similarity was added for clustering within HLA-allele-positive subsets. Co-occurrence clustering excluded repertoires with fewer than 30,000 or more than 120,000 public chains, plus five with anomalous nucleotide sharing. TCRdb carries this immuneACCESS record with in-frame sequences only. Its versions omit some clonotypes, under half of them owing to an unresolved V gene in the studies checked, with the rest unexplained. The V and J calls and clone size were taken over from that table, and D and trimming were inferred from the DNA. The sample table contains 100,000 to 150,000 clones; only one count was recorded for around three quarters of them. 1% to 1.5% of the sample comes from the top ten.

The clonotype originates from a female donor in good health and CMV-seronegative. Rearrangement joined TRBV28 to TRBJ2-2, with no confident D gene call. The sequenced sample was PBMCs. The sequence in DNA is TGTGCCAGCAGTTTCCTTACAGACACCGGGGAGCTGTTTTTT. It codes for CASSFLTDTGELFF.